These 24 T cell receptor beta chains originate from one sample sequenced in a study of blood T cell repertoires in COVID-19. Profiling relied on immunoSEQ multiplex PCR, and the TCRdb table lists in-frame clones only, not all of them. The sample records more than 300,000 clones, 92% being singletons. Input material: PBMCs or T cells enriched from blood (not recorded which). The receptors originated from a young woman who had recovered from COVID-19.

The chain joins TRBV19 to TRBJ1-1; TRBD1 matches at 7 bases. CDR1 and CDR2 from the germline V gene are LNHDA and SQIVND (reference sequence). V lost 7 bases to trimming and J lost 1 base; unmatched junction nucleotides: 6. CDR3 length: 14 amino acids. CDR3 sequence reads: CASTQGDRNTEAFF. CDR3 in DNA: TGTGCCAGTACCCAAGGGGACAGGAACACTGAAGCTTTCTTT.

The genes are TRBV28 and TRBJ1-5; D is unresolved. The length of the CDR3 is 12 residues. The ends were cut back, 3 bases at V and 5 bases at J, with 5 bases in the middle. Per the germline V gene, CDR1 is MDHEN and CDR2 is SYDVKM. CDR3 DNA sequence: TGTGCCAGCAGTTTCGCGGATCAGCCCCAGCATTTT. This codes for CASSFADQPQHF.

The CDR3 DNA follows: TGTGCCAGCAGCCCGGACAGGGCCTTTGGCTACACCTTC. This gives the protein CASSPDRAFGYTF. The chain combines TRBV7-2 with TRBJ1-2, with TRBD1 identical over 8 bases. V lost 5 bases and J lost 7; bases outside the gene matches: 6. The CDR3 is 13 amino acids. Germline V lookup: CDR1 SGHTA, CDR2 FQGNSA.

The V call is TRBV28, the J call TRBJ2-5; 7 bases align to TRBD1. Germline values: CDR1 MDHEN, CDR2 SYDVKM. Trimming removed 4 bases from V and 2 bases from J; junction bases left unmatched: 4. CDR3 size: 14 residues. The CDR3, as DNA: TGTGCCAGCAGTTCGGGACAGCTACAAGAGACCCAGTACTTC. It is translated as CASSSGQLQETQYF.

This chain joins TRBV7-2 and TRBJ2-2, with 9 bases identical to TRBD2. The CDR3 is made up of 15 amino acids. Germline CDR1 reads SGHTA; CDR2 reads FQGNSA. V lost 6 bases, J lost 7 bases, and 9 bases stayed unmatched. CDR3 protein: CASSSTAGGVGELFF. CDR3 nucleotide sequence: TGTGCCAGCAGTTCCACAGCGGGAGGTGTCGGGGAGCTGTTTTTT.

The chain recombines TRBV4-3 with TRBJ1-1; a weak D match, TRBD1 (5 bases). Trimming cost V 0 bases and J 5 bases, with 7 bases left between them. The CDR3 is 13 amino acids. CDR1 and CDR2 from the germline V gene are LGHNA and YSLEER. CDR3 residues: CASSQEAGTEAFF. The DNA for the CDR3 is TGCGCCAGCAGCCAAGAGGCAGGGACTGAAGCTTTCTTT.

The rearrangement links TRBV7-9 to TRBJ2-3; D remains unclear. The CDR3 runs to 14 residues. CDR1 is SEHNR, CDR2 FQNEAQ, per germline (reference sequence). V was cut by 5 bases and J by 1 base, with 10 bases left in between. The CDR3 DNA follows: TGTGCCAGCAGCGCCGGTTTAGGCACAGATACGCAGTATTTT. The encoded protein is CASSAGLGTDTQYF.

The rearrangement links TRBV2 to TRBJ1-2; 11 bases are shared with TRBD1. The CDR3 is 15 amino acids. Germline V gene sequence: CDR1 SNHLY, CDR2 FYNNEI. After removal of 5 bases from V and 6 bases from J, the junction contained 8 bases not matched to a gene. DNA of the CDR3: TGTGCCAGCAGTTTTGGGAGGACAGGGGGCAATGGCTACACCTTC. It is translated as CASSFGRTGGNGYTF.

The chain joins TRBV12-3 or TRBV12-4 to TRBJ1-1; D not resolved. The length of the CDR3 is 12 residues. With 2 bases removed from V and 11 bases from J, the gap between germline ends came to 12 bases. CDR3 protein: CASSLIEVEAFF. In nucleotides, the CDR3 is TGTGCCAGCAGTTTAATCGAAGTTGAGGCTTTCTTT.

The chain uses TRBV9 and TRBJ2-2, with 8 nucleotides matching TRBD1. In germline, CDR1 is SGDLS, CDR2 YYNGEE. J was trimmed by 0 bases and V by 2 bases; bases with no gene match: 6. CDR3 length: 17 residues. Here the CDR3 reads CASSVYSGGPNTGELFF. In DNA form, the CDR3 reads TGTGCCAGCAGCGTCTACTCAGGGGGCCCGAACACCGGGGAGCTGTTTTTT.

The gene calls are TRBV7-2 and TRBJ1-1; D is undetermined. The CDR3 covers 14 residues. Trimming took 5 bases from V and 1 from J, leaving 11 bases between them. The germline CDR1 and CDR2 sequences are SGHTA and FQGNSA. The CDR3 DNA reads TGTGCCAGCAGCCCTCCTCCGGGGAACACTGAAGCTTTCTTT. Residues: CASSPPPGNTEAFF.

This rearrangement joins TRBV10-1 to TRBJ2-1; D possibly corresponds to TRBD1 (5 bases). V was cut by 11 bases and J by 0 bases, with 20 bases left in between. CDR3 length: 16 residues. Germline CDR1 is WNHNN and CDR2 is SYGVQD (reference sequence). The CDR3 region is CASHPQTASSYNEQFF. In nucleotides, the CDR3 is TGCGCCTCACACCCACAGACAGCCAGCTCCTACAATGAGCAGTTCTTC.

CDR3 sequence (DNA): TGTGCCAGCAGCCCCAGGACAGGGGTGAATGGCTACACCTTC. Residues: CASSPRTGVNGYTF. The rearrangement joins TRBV6-5 to TRBJ1-2; 9 positions match TRBD1. After removal of 6 bases from V and 6 bases from J, the junction contained 8 bases not matched to a gene. The CDR3 totals 14 residues. CDR1 and CDR2 (germline): MNHEY, SVGAGI.

CDR3 coding DNA: TGTGCCACCAGCAGAGATTTAGGGAGACTAATTAACACCGGGGAGCTGTTTTTT. Translated, it gives CATSRDLGRLINTGELFF. The chain has TRBV15 and TRBJ2-2; D may be TRBD2 (5 bases). The germline V gene has CDR1 LNHNV and CDR2 YYDKDF (reference sequence). The CDR3 has 18 amino acids. V lost 0 bases and J 2 bases, leaving 16 bases between the germline ends.

This clone came up once. The genes are TRBV21-1 and TRBJ1-1; the table's D gene call, TRBD1, was not cross checked with the DNA. TRBV21-1 corresponds to a pseudogene. The length of the CDR3 is 17 residues. The CDR3 DNA is TGTGCCAGCAGCAAAGAGGAAAGGCAGGGCCCGAACACTGAAGCTTTCTTT. It codes for CASSKEERQGPNTEAFF.

The chain uses TRBV24-1 and TRBJ2-3; D call uncertain. The V gene's germline CDR1 is KGHDR and CDR2 SFDVKD. The CDR3 contains 14 residues. V lost 2 bases, J lost 2 bases, and 7 bases lay in between. The chain's CDR3 is CATSDYSYTDTQYF. CDR3 nucleotide sequence: TGTGCCACCAGTGATTATTCCTACACAGATACGCAGTATTTT.

The gene calls are TRBV24-1 and TRBJ2-7; 14 bases match TRBD2. Germline V gives CDR1 KGHDR, CDR2 SFDVKD. Trimming removed 5 bases from V and 3 bases from J; junction bases left unmatched: 17. The CDR3 is 20 amino acids. CDR3 region: CATSGPRGGTSGSMGYEQYF. The CDR3 coding sequence is TGTGCCACCAGTGGCCCTCGGGGGGGGACTAGCGGGAGTATGGGCTACGAGCAGTACTTC.

The gene calls are TRBV11-3 and TRBJ2-7; D may be TRBD2 (5 bases). Germline values: CDR1 SGHNT, CDR2 YENEEA. The CDR3 runs to 14 residues. V lost 5 bases and J lost 3, with 14 bases in between. For the CDR3, the DNA is TGTGCCAGCAGCACCTCCGGACTGGGCTACGAGCAGTACTTC. This codes for CASSTSGLGYEQYF.

The chain joins TRBV28 to TRBJ2-7; 13 positions match TRBD2. The junction had 1 base not matched to a gene; V was cut back by 8 bases and J by 0 bases. CDR1 MDHEN and CDR2 SYDVKM come from the germline V gene. The CDR3 has 14 residues. DNA of the CDR3: TGTGCCAGCGGACTAGCGGGAGTCTCCTACGAGCAGTACTTC. Amino acid sequence: CASGLAGVSYEQYF.

The rearrangement links TRBV6-2 or TRBV6-3 to TRBJ1-5; 7 nucleotides match TRBD1. Germline lookup yields CDR1 MNHEY and CDR2 SVGEGT. Trimming at V came to 6 bases and at J to 9 bases, leaving 11 bases not matched to a gene. CDR3 length equals 14 residues. The CDR3 region is CASSTYRGSWPQHF. Written as DNA, the CDR3 is TGTGCCAGCAGCACCTACAGGGGCAGTTGGCCCCAGCATTTT.

The chain couples TRBV9 to TRBJ2-1, with 10 positions matching TRBD2. This CDR3 comprises 16 residues. Losses at the gene ends were 0 bases for V and 9 bases for J; bases not matched to a gene: 9. The germline V gene has CDR1 SGDLS and CDR2 YYNGEE. The CDR3 region has the DNA TGTGCCAGCAGCGTAGGGGCTAGCGGGAGAACTGGTGAGCAGTTCTTC. Translating gives CASSVGASGRTGEQFF.

The chain joins TRBV7-8 to TRBJ2-1; 7 nucleotides align to TRBD1. The CDR3 extends over 16 amino acids. Germline lookup yields CDR1 SGHVS and CDR2 FQNEAQ. With 4 bases clipped from V and 7 bases from J, the junction kept 13 bases outside the gene matches. The CDR3 loop reads CASSSAIGATGNEQFF. CDR3 DNA: TGTGCCAGCAGCTCCGCCATTGGAGCGACAGGGAATGAGCAGTTCTTC.

The rearrangement links TRBV7-3 to TRBJ2-5; 7 positions agree with TRBD2. The junction had 13 bases not matched to a gene; V was cut back by 4 bases and J by 5 bases. In germline, CDR1 is SGHTA, CDR2 FQGTGA. The CDR3 runs 16 residues. In nucleotides, the CDR3 is TGTGCCAGCAGCTCCGGGGGAGGGGCGCCGGGGGAGACCCAGTACTTC. As protein: CASSSGGGAPGETQYF.

V is TRBV11-3 and J is TRBJ2-7, with D perhaps matching TRBD2 (5 bases). Germline-derived CDR1 and CDR2 are SGHNT and YENEEA. There are 15 residues in the CDR3. Trimming removed 5 bases at V and 0 bases at J, with 14 bases between. The CDR3: CASSPVTGSSYEQYF. The CDR3 DNA sequence: TGTGCCAGCAGCCCCGTGACGGGGAGCTCCTACGAGCAGTACTTC.